This entry lists 16 T cell receptor beta chains sequenced from one sample in a study of sequential checkpoint blockade in melanoma. The assay was immunoSEQ multiplex PCR, and TCRdb's table has in-frame clones only and misses some. This table has some 10,000 clones, 73% appearing once. Treatment described: randomized to nivolumab then ipilimumab (arm A) or the reverse (arm B). The sequences come from CD8+ T cells sorted from blood (inferred from file names), collected from a patient given nivolumab and ipilimumab in sequence. These receptors originate from a human donor with melanoma.

CDR3 coding DNA: TGTGCCAGCAGTGTAGTGAGCGGCTCCTACAATGAGCAGTTCTTC. It specifies CASSVVSGSYNEQFF. J is TRBJ2-1 and V is TRBV2; a weak D match, TRBD2 (5 bases). V lost 4 bases, J lost 0 bases, and 10 bases lay in between. The CDR3 runs to 15 residues. Germline CDR1 reads SNHLY; CDR2 reads FYNNEI.

This clone was detected only once. The genes are TRBV10-2 and TRBJ1-2, with unresolved D. From germline, CDR1 is WSHSY and CDR2 SAAADI. V lost 6 bases, J lost 6 bases, and 20 bases lay in between. The CDR3 totals 15 residues. Written as DNA, the CDR3 is TGCGCCAGCAGCCGCGACATCCTTTTGAACAATGGCTACACCTTC. It translates to CASSRDILLNNGYTF.

The rearrangement joins TRBV5-1 to TRBJ2-2; 7 positions match TRBD2. CDR3 length: 15 residues. V lost 5 bases to trimming and J lost 0 bases; unmatched junction nucleotides: 4. Germline V gene sequence: CDR1 SGHRS, CDR2 YFSETQ. The CDR3 DNA reads as TGCGCCAGCAGTTCCGGGACTACGAACACCGGGGAGCTGTTTTTT. Translation gives CASSSGTTNTGELFF.

This clone occurred a few times. The CDR3 DNA reads as TGTGCCAGCAGTTTAAGTTCCACAGGGAACACTGAAGCTTTCTTT. This sequence encodes CASSLSSTGNTEAFF. The J gene is TRBJ1-1, the V gene TRBV27; a possible D gene is TRBD1 (5 bases). Germline values: CDR1 MNHEY, CDR2 SMNVEV (reference sequence). Trimming pared 2 bases from V and 1 base from J, leaving 11 bases between. This CDR3 is 15 amino acids long.

The V and J genes are TRBV12-5 and TRBJ2-1; a possible D gene is TRBD1 (6 bases). Per germline, CDR1 LGHNT and CDR2 FRNRAP. The CDR3 has 15 residues. Between the trimmed V and J ends, which lost 6 bases and 1 base, there was a span of 13 bases. The CDR3 nucleotides are TGTGCTAGTGGCCCCTGGGGGCCTTCCTACAATGAGCAGTTCTTC. This codes for CASGPWGPSYNEQFF.

V is TRBV19 and J is TRBJ2-2; 7 bases agree with TRBD1. Per germline, CDR1 LNHDA and CDR2 SQIVND (reference sequence). The junction had 5 bases not matched to a gene; V was cut back by 9 bases and J by 4 bases. The CDR3 extends over 13 amino acids. The CDR3 sequence is CASEGQITGELFF. The CDR3 bases are TGTGCCAGCGAGGGACAGATCACCGGGGAGCTGTTTTTT.

The genes are TRBV5-6 and TRBJ2-7; maybe TRBD2 (6 bases). With 3 bases removed from V and 5 bases from J, the gap between germline ends came to 15 bases. Germline V gene sequence: CDR1 SGHDT, CDR2 YYEEEE. This CDR3 is 14 amino acids long. The CDR3 DNA is TGTGCCAGCAGCTCAGAAGGGGAGGACCACGAGCAGTACTTC. Protein product: CASSSEGEDHEQYF. The entire variable domain, with the rest obtained from reference TRBV5-6 and TRBJ2-7, is as follows: DAGVTQSPTHLIKTRGQQVTLRCSPKSGHDTVSWYQQALGQGPQFIFQYYEEEERQRGNFPDRFSGHQFPNYSSELNVNALLLGDSALYLCASSSEGEDHEQYFGPGTRLTVT.

This clone was counted between two and nine times. The genes are TRBV7-9 and TRBJ2-7; TRBD2 matches at 10 bases. Germline V CDR1 and CDR2: SEHNR, FQNEAQ (reference sequence). The V and J ends lost 4 bases and 3 bases, in that order; junction bases with no gene match: 3. The CDR3 contains 14 residues. This chain's CDR3 is CASSSRLAGYEQYF. DNA for the CDR3: TGTGCCAGCAGCTCTAGACTAGCGGGCTACGAGCAGTACTTC.

This clone rates as medium-sized. The chain has TRBV7-2 and TRBJ2-3; 14 nucleotides agree with TRBD2. Trimming removed 5 bases from V and 1 base from J; junction bases left unmatched: 8. Looked up from germline, CDR1 is SGHTA and CDR2 is FQGNSA. There are 18 residues in the CDR3. For the CDR3, the DNA is TGTGCCAGCAGCCCCGGACTAGCGGGAGGTTGGGGCACAGATACGCAGTATTTT. It is translated as CASSPGLAGGWGTDTQYF.

V is TRBV9 and J is TRBJ2-1; TRBD1 is a possible D gene (5 bases). The CDR3 has 14 residues. V was cut by 3 bases and J by 5 bases, with 12 bases left in between. Germline V gives CDR1 SGDLS, CDR2 YYNGEE. CDR3 sequence (DNA): TGTGCCAGCAGCGCCAGGGTATTGGACAATGAGCAGTTCTTC. Translating gives CASSARVLDNEQFF.

This clone has just one count. The rearrangement links TRBV7-3 to TRBJ2-1, with 11 bases aligning to TRBD2. Germline V gene lookup returns CDR1 SGHTA and CDR2 FQGTGA. V dropped 4 bases and J dropped 5; count of bases not matched to a gene: 4. This CDR3 has 15 amino acids. CDR3 sequence reads: CASSSGGLADNEQFF. The CDR3 nucleotides are TGTGCCAGCAGCTCGGGGGGACTAGCGGACAATGAGCAGTTCTTC.

This chain connects TRBV27 to TRBJ1-2, with D possibly TRBD1 on 6 matching bases. Germline V gene data show CDR1 as MNHEY and CDR2 as SMNVEV (reference sequence). This CDR3 contains 13 residues. V gave up 9 bases and J gave up 4 bases, with 15 bases separating them. CDR3 region: CARRKGGIYGYTF. CDR3 nucleotides: TGTGCCAGACGAAAAGGGGGAATCTATGGCTACACCTTC.

The rearrangement uses TRBV7-6 and TRBJ2-3, with 8 positions matching TRBD2. V gave up 5 bases and J gave up 3 bases; unmatched junction bases: 7. This CDR3 is built from 15 residues. CDR1 and CDR2 (germline): SGHVS, FNYEAQ. The chain's CDR3 is CASSISTSGTDTQYF. The CDR3 nucleotides read TGTGCCAGCAGCATCAGCACTAGCGGTACAGATACGCAGTATTTT.

The CDR3, as DNA: TGTGCCAGCAGCCAATGGGGGACAGGTCCCGAGCAGTACTTC. Translated: CASSQWGTGPEQYF. The chain recombines TRBV16 with TRBJ2-7, with 8 bases lining up with TRBD1. CDR1 is KGHSY, CDR2 FQNENV, per germline. This CDR3 has 14 residues. With 1 base clipped from V and 6 bases from J, the junction kept 5 bases outside the gene matches.

The V and J genes are TRBV11-2 and TRBJ2-7; no definite D call. Germline assignment: CDR1 SGHAT and CDR2 FQNNGV. This CDR3 spans 12 amino acids. V lost 6 bases and J 2 bases, leaving 8 bases between the germline ends. The CDR3 DNA reads as TGTGCCAGCAGAACGGTTACCTACGAGCAGTACTTC. The encoded protein is CASRTVTYEQYF.

The chain has TRBV4-3 and TRBJ1-1, with D possibly being TRBD1 (5 bases). Trimming took 0 bases from V and 1 from J, leaving 12 bases between them. The CDR3 sequence is 16 residues long. CDR1 and CDR2 (germline): LGHNA, YSLEER. The CDR3 region has the DNA TGCGCCAGCAGCCAAGATAGGACGGGGGGGAACACTGAAGCTTTCTTT. Its translation is CASSQDRTGGNTEAFF.